This TCR delta chain was recorded in a study of Vδ1+ human thymocytes. General study results and limits: In the thymus, TRG and TRD repertoires looked highly polyclonal with Gaussian CDR3 lengths.

The template was reverse-transcribed extracted RNA. CDR3 amplicons came from multiplex PCR with pooled V-gene forward and constant-region reverse primers. TCRdb called clones anew from the multiplex PCR reads with CATT. The table includes more than 45,000 delta-chain clones, about 14% detected once. J gave up 6 bases and V 1 base, and 4 bases lay outside the gene matches. The CDR3 is made up of 13 amino acids. Germline assignment: CDR1 GEAIGNYY and CDR2 EKD. Comments on this clone: Antigen: not known. A much larger clone is a single base away; this may be a read error.

The chain combines TRDV2 with TRDJ1; TRDD3 matches 7 bases. Input material: Vdelta1+ gamma-delta thymocytes from the thymus. Subset defined: FACS-sorted CD3+ TCRalphabeta- TCRVdelta1+ TCRVdelta2- thymocytes. The source is a girl under three years old who had congenital heart surgery. The CDR3 sequence is CACDTTGVYKLIF. As DNA, the CDR3 is TGTGCCTGTGACACAACTGGGGTGTATAAACTCATCTTT.